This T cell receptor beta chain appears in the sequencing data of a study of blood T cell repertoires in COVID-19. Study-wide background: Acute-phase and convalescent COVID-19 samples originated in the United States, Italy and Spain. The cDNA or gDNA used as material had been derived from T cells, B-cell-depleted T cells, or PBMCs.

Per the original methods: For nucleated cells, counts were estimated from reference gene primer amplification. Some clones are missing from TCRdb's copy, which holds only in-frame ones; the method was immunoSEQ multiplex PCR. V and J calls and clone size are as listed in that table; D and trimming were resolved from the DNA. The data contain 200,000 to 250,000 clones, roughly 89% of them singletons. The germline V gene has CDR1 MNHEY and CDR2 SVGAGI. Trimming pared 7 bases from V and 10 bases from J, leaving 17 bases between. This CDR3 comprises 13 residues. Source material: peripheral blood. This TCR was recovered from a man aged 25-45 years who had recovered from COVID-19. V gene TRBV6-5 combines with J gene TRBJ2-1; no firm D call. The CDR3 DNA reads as TGTGCCAGCACCCCCCAGGATAGTGAAGAGCAGTTCTTC. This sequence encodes CASTPQDSEEQFF.